This TCR beta chain stems from a study of technical replicates of blood from several donors. Concerning this clone itself: Relative to the germline gene, one junction end is altered; a read error may explain this.

Some clones are missing from TCRdb's copy, which holds only in-frame ones; the method was immunoSEQ multiplex PCR. This repertoire shows more than 70,000 clones, 92% found once; its top ten account for 0.27%. Germline CDR1 reads MDHEN; CDR2 reads SYDVKM. This CDR3 has 11 amino acids. The receptor was derived from a human donor in good health. Sequencing was done on a sample of T cells isolated from PBMCs. The genes are TRBV28 and TRBJ1-1; the match to TRBD1 covers 9 bases. As DNA, the CDR3 is TGTGCCAGCAGACTCGGACAGGGGACGCTCTTT. It yields the protein CASRLGQGTLF.